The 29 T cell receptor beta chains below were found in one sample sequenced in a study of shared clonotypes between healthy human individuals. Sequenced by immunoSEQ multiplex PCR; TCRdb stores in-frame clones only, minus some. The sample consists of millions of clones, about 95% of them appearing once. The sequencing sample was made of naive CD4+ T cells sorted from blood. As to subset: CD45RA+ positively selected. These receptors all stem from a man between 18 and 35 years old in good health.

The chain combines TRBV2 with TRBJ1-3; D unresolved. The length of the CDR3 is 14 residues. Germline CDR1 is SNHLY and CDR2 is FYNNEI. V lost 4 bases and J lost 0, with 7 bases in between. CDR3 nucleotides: TGTGCCAGCAGTGGGGCTGCCTCTGGAAACACCATATATTTT. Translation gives CASSGAASGNTIYF.

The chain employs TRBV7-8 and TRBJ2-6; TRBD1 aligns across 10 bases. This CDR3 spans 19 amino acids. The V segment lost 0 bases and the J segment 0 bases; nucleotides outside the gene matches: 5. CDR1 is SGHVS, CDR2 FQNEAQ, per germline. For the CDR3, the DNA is TGTGCCAGCAGCTTAGCGGGGGACAGGGGCCGCTCTGGGGCCAACGTCCTGACTTTC. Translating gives CASSLAGDRGRSGANVLTF.

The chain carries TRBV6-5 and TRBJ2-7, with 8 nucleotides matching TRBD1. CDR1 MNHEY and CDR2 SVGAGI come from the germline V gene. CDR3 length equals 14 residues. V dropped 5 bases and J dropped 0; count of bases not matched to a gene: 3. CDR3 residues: CASSRDRYSYEQYF. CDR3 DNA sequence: TGTGCCAGCAGTCGGGACAGGTACTCCTACGAGCAGTACTTC.

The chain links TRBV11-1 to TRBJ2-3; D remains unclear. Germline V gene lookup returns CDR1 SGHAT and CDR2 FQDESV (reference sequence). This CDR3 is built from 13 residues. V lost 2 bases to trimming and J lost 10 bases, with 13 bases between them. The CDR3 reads CASSLSSPSPQYF. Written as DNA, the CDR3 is TGTGCCAGCAGCTTAAGCTCACCATCTCCGCAGTATTTT. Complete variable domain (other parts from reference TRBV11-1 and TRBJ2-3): EAEVAQSPRYKITEKSQAVAFWCDPISGHATLYWYRQILGQGPELLVQFQDESVVDDSQLPKDRFSAERLKGVDSTLKIQPAELGDSAMYLCASSLSSPSPQYFGPGTRLTVL.

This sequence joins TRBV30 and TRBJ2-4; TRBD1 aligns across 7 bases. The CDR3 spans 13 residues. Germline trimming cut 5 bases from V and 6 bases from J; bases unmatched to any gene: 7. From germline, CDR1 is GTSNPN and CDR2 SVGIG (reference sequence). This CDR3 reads CAWDRALVNIQYF. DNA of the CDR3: TGTGCCTGGGACAGGGCCCTTGTAAACATTCAGTACTTC.

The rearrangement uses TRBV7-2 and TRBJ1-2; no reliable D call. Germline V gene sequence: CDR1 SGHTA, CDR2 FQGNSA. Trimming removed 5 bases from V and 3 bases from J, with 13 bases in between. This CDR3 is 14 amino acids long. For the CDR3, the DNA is TGTGCCAGCAGCCCCCGGTCAGACGACTATGGCTACACCTTC. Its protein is CASSPRSDDYGYTF.

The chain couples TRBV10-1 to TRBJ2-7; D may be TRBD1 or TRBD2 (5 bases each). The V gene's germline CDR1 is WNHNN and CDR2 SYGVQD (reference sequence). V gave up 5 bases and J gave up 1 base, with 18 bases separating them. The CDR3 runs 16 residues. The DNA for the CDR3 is TGCGCCAGCAGTACTATGAGGGGAGCCCCGTCCTACGAGCAGTACTTC. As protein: CASSTMRGAPSYEQYF.

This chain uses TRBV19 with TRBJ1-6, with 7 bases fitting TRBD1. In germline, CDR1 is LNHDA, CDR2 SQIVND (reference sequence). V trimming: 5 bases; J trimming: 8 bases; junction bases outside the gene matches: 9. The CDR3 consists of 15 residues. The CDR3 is CASSLRGGYDSPLHF. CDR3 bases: TGTGCCAGTAGTCTCAGGGGGGGTTATGATTCACCCCTCCACTTT.

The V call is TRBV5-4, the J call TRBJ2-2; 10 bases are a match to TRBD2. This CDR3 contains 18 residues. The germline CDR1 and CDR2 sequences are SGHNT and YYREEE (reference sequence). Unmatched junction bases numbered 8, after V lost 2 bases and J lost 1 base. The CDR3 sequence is CASSFSSGSGMNTGELFF. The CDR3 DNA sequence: TGTGCCAGCAGCTTTTCTAGCGGGAGTGGGATGAACACCGGGGAGCTGTTTTTT.

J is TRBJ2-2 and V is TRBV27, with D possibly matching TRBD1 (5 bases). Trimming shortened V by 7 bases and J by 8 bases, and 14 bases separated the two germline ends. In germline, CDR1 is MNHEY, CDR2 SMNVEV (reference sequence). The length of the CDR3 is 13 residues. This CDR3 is CASTPGGAGELFF. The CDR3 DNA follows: TGTGCCAGCACCCCGGGTGGGGCGGGGGAGCTGTTTTTT.

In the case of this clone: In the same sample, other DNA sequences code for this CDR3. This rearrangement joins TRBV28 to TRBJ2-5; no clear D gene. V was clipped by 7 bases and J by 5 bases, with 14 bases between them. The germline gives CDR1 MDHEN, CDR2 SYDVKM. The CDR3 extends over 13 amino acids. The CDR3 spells CASTTPSRETQYF. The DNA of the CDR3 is TGTGCCAGCACCACTCCGTCCCGGGAGACCCAGTACTTC.

The CDR3 loop reads CAWTSRTSGRKYEQYF. CDR3 coding DNA: TGTGCCTGGACCTCCCGGACTAGCGGGAGAAAGTACGAGCAGTACTTC. The chain employs TRBV30 and TRBJ2-7, with TRBD2 matching over 13 bases. This CDR3 is built from 16 residues. V dropped 4 bases and J dropped 4; count of bases not matched to a gene: 10. CDR1 GTSNPN and CDR2 SVGIG come from the germline V gene (reference sequence).

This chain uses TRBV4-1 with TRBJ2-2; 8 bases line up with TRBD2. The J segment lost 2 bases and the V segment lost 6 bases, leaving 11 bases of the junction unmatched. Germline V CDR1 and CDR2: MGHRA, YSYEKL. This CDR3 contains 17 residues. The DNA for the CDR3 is TGCGCCAGCAGTCCAGGACTAGCAGCACTTAACACCGGGGAGCTGTTTTTT. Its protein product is CASSPGLAALNTGELFF.

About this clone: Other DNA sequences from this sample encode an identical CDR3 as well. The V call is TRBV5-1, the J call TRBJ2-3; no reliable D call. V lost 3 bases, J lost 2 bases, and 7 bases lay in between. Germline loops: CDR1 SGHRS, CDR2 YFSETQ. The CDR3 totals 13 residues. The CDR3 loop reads CASSSGSTDTQYF. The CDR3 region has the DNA TGCGCCAGCAGCTCCGGGTCCACAGATACGCAGTATTTT.

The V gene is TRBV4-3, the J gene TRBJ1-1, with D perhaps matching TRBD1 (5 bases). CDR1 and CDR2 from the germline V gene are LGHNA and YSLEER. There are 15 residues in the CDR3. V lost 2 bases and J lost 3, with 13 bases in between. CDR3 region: CASSQQARADTEAFF. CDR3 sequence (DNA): TGCGCCAGCAGCCAACAGGCCAGGGCTGACACTGAAGCTTTCTTT.

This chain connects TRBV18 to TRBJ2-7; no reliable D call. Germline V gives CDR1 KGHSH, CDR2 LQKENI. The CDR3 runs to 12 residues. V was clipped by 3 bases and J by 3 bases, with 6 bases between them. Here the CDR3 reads CASSPRHYEQYF. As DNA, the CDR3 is TGTGCCAGCTCACCGAGACACTACGAGCAGTACTTC.

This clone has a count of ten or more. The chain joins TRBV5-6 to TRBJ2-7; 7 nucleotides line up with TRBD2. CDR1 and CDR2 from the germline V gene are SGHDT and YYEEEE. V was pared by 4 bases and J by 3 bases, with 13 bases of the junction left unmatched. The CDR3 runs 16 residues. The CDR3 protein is CASSAGLVSPVYEQYF. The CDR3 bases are TGTGCCAGCAGCGCCGGACTAGTAAGCCCGGTCTACGAGCAGTACTTC.

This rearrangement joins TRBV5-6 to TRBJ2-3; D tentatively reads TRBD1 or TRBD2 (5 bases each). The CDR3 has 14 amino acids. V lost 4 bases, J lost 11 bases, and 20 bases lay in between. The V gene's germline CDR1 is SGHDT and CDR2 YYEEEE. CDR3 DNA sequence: TGTGCCAGCAGCCGCAGGGACCCCGCGACTAAGCAGTATTTT. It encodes CASSRRDPATKQYF.

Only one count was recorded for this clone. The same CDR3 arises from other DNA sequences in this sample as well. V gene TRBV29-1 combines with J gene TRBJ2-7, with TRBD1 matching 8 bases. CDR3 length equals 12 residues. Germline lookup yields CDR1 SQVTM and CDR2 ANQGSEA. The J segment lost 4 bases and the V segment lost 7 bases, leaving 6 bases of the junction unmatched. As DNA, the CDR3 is TGCAGCGCAGGACAGGGAGCATACGAGCAGTACTTC. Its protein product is CSAGQGAYEQYF.

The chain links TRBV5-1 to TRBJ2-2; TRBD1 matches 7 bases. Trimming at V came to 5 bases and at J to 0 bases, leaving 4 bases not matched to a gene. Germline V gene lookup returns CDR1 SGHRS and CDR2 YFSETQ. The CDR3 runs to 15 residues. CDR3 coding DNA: TGCGCCAGCAGGTTTGGGACAGCGAACACCGGGGAGCTGTTTTTT. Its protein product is CASRFGTANTGELFF.

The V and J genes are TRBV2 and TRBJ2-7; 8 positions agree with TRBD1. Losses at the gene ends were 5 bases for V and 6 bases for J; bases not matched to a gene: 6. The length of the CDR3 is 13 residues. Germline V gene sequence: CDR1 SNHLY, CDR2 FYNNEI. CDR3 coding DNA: TGTGCCAGCAGTCGGGACAGGACTCCCGAGCAGTACTTC. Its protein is CASSRDRTPEQYF.

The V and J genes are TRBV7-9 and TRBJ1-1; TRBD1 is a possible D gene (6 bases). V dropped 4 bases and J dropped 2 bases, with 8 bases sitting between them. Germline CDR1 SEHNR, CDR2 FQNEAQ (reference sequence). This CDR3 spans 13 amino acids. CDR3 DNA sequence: TGTGCCAGCAGCTGGGGGGCCAACACTGAAGCTTTCTTT. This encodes CASSWGANTEAFF.

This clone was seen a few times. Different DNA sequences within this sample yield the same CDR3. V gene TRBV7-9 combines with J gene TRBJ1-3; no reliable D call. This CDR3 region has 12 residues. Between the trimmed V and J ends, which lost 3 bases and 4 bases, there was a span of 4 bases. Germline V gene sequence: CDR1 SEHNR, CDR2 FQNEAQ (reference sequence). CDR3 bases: TGTGCCAGCAGCTTGACCGGAAACACCATATATTTT. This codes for CASSLTGNTIYF.

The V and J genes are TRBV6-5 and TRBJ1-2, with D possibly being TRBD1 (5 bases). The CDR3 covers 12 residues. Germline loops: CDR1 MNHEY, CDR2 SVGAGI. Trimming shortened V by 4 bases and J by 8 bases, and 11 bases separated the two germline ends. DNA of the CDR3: TGTGCCAGCAGTTCGGACAATCGGGGCTACACCTTC. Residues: CASSSDNRGYTF.

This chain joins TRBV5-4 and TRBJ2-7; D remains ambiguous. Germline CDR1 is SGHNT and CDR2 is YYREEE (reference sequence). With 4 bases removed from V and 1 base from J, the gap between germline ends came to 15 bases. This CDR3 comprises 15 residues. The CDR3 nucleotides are TGTGCCAGCAGCCCAACCTCGCACACGTCCTACGAGCAGTACTTC. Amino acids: CASSPTSHTSYEQYF.

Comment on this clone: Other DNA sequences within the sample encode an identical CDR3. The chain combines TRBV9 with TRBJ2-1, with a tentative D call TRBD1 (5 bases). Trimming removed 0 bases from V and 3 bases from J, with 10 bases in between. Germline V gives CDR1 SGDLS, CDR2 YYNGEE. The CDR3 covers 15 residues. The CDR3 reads CASSVEGQDYNEQFF. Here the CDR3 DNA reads TGTGCCAGCAGCGTAGAAGGACAAGACTACAATGAGCAGTTCTTC.

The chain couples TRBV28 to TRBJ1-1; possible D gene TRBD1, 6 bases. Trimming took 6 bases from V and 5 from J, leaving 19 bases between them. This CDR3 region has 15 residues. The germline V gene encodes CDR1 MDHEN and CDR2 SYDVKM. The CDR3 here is CASSSFGGERTEAFF. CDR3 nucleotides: TGTGCCAGCAGCTCTTTCGGGGGCGAGAGGACTGAAGCTTTCTTT.

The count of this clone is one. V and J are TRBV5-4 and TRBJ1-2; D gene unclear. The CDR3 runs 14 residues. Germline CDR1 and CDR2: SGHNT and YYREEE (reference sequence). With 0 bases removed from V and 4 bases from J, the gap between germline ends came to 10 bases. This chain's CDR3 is CASSLGELVYGYTF. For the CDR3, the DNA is TGTGCCAGCAGCTTGGGGGAGCTAGTCTATGGCTACACCTTC.

The CDR3 sequence: CASSYNVGPYEQYF. DNA for the CDR3: TGTGCCAGCAGTTACAATGTTGGCCCCTACGAGCAGTACTTC. V and J are TRBV6-6 and TRBJ2-7; D is uncertain. The germline V gene encodes CDR1 MNHNY and CDR2 SVGAGI (reference sequence). The CDR3 is 14 amino acids. Trimming pared 2 bases from V and 2 bases from J, leaving 10 bases between.